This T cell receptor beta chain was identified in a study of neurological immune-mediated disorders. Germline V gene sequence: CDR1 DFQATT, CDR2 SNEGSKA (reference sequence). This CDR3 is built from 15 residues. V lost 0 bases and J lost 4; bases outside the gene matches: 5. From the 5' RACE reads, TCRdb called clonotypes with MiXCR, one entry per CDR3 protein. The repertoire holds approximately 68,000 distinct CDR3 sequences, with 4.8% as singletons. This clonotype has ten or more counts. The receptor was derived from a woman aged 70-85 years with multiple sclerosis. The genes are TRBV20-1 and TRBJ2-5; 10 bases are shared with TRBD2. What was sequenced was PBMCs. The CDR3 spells CSARDQTSGRETQYF. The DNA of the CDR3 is TGCAGTGCTAGAGATCAGACTAGCGGGCGAGAGACCCAGTACTTC.